This T cell receptor beta chain was recovered during a study of cytomegalovirus exposure and HLA in healthy donors. Study-wide results and caveats: Analyzed later, association rates of TCRs varied across HLA loci, with DRB1 most and HLA-C fewest. Presence/absence analyses assumed roughly uniform sequencing depth across donors. The study flagged around 150 TCR beta chains as cytomegalovirus-associated. High specificity and sensitivity for cytomegalovirus status were reported for the classifier.

The PCR ran on 60 Vbeta and 13 Jbeta primers. Repertoires were generated with immunoSEQ multiplex PCR, while TCRdb's copy carries only in-frame clones and drops some. The data show 83,000 or so clones, roughly 83% seen once. A remark on this clone: The antigen is not known.

The clonotype was recovered from a woman between 40 and 55 years old in good health and CMV-seropositive. Sequencing used PBMCs.

The CDR3 bases are TGTGCCAGCAGGGCAGTTCGGAGGGGCTCGGGGGACTACGAGCAGTACTTC. Its translation: CASRAVRRGSGDYEQYF. The chain joins TRBV21-1 to TRBJ2-7; TRBD2 was called by the table and not checked on the DNA. TRBV21-1 is a known pseudogene. This CDR3 spans 17 amino acids.